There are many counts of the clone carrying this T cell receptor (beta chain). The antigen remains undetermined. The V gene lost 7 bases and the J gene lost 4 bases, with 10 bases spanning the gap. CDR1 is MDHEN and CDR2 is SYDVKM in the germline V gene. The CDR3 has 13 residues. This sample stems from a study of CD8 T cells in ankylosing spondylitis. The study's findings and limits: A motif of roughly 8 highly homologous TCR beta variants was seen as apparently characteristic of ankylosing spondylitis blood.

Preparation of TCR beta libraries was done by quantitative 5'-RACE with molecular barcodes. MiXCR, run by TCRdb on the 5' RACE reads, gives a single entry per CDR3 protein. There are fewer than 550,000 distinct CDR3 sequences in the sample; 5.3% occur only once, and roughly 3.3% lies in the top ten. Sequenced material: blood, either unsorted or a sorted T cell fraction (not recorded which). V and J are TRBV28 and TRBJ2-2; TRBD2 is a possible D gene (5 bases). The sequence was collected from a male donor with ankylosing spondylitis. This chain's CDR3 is CASKAAATGELFF. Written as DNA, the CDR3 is TGTGCCAGCAAAGCGGCTGCCACCGGGGAGCTGTTTTTT.